These 29 T cell receptor beta chains were all obtained from the same sample, sequenced in a study of T-cell memory formation after mild COVID-19. A single record per CDR3 protein comes from TCRdb applying MiXCR to the 5' RACE reads. This table holds fewer than 250,000 distinct CDR3 sequences, around 16% found once. The sequenced material came from PBMCs or a T cell subset sorted from them (not recorded which). The source of these receptors is an adult woman who had mild COVID-19 (a few samples of this study predate the infection). Cell type and time point are not known.

The gene calls are TRBV12-3 or TRBV12-4 and TRBJ1-3; no clear D. This CDR3 spans 16 amino acids. V was cut by 3 bases and J by 2 bases, with 14 bases left in between. CDR3 protein: CASSFAHRGTGNTIYF. The CDR3 bases are TGTGCCAGCAGTTTCGCCCATCGGGGAACTGGAAACACCATATATTTT.

This clonotype turned up a few times. The CDR3 coding sequence is TGTGCCAGCTCACCGACAGGGGTACTGAACACTGAAGCTTTCTTT. This translates into CASSPTGVLNTEAFF. The rearrangement joins TRBV18 to TRBJ1-1, with 8 positions matching TRBD1. This CDR3 comprises 15 residues. Germline V lookup: CDR1 KGHSH, CDR2 LQKENI. J gave up 0 bases and V 3 bases, and 3 bases lay outside the gene matches. Together with reference TRBV18 and TRBJ1-1, the CDR3 gives the full variable domain: NAGVMQNPRHLVRRRGQEARLRCSPMKGHSHVYWYRQLPEEGLKFMVYLQKENIIDESGMPKERFSAEFPKEGPSILRIQQVVRGDSAAYFCASSPTGVLNTEAFFGQGTRLTVV.

This clonotype was seen more than once but under ten times. The chain carries TRBV12-3 or TRBV12-4 and TRBJ2-7, with TRBD2 matching 11 bases. Trimming removed 6 bases from V and 3 bases from J; junction bases left unmatched: 4. The CDR3 consists of 14 residues. For the CDR3, the DNA is TGTGCCAGCAGACTAGCGGGGGTGAACTACGAGCAGTACTTC. Residues: CASRLAGVNYEQYF.

This clonotype has just a few counts. The CDR3 DNA is TGTGCCATCAGGGGACACTCTGGAAACACCATATATTTT. This translates into CAIRGHSGNTIYF. V is TRBV10-3 and J is TRBJ1-3; D is perhaps TRBD1 (6 bases). V gave up 6 bases and J gave up 0 bases, with 6 bases separating them. Per the germline V gene, CDR1 is ENHRY and CDR2 is SYGVKD. This CDR3 has 13 amino acids.

The V gene is TRBV12-3 or TRBV12-4, the J gene TRBJ1-2; D may be TRBD1 (5 bases). V lost 8 bases to trimming and J lost 2 bases, with 12 bases between them. The CDR3 totals 13 residues. The CDR3: CASGRGQNYGYTF. The CDR3 DNA reads as TGTGCCAGCGGACGCGGACAAAACTATGGCTACACCTTC.

This clonotype came up a few times. The genes are TRBV5-1 and TRBJ2-1; TRBD1 matches 10 bases. Germline V gene sequence: CDR1 SGHRS, CDR2 YFSETQ. The ends lost 3 bases at V and 11 bases at J; junction bases unmatched: 2. The CDR3 has 12 amino acids. The CDR3 coding sequence is TGCGCCAGCAGCTGGGGACAGGGGAAGCAGTTCTTC. Its translation: CASSWGQGKQFF.

The chain combines TRBV5-1 with TRBJ2-2; D is possibly TRBD1 (6 bases). Germline assignment: CDR1 SGHRS and CDR2 YFSETQ. Trimming removed 0 bases at V and 6 bases at J, with 9 bases between. CDR3 length: 14 residues. This CDR3 reads CASSLDRVAGELFF. CDR3 nucleotides: TGCGCCAGCAGCTTGGACAGGGTCGCCGGGGAGCTGTTTTTT. The variable domain in full, with the rest retrieved from reference TRBV5-1 and TRBJ2-2, is KAGVTQTPRYLIKTRGQQVTLSCSPISGHRSVSWYQQTPGQGLQFLFEYFSETQRNKGNFPGRFSGRQFSNSRSEMNVSTLELGDSALYLCASSLDRVAGELFFGEGSRLTVL.

The chain links TRBV30 to TRBJ2-3; possible D gene TRBD1, 5 bases. This CDR3 contains 16 residues. Germline V gives CDR1 GTSNPN, CDR2 SVGIG (reference sequence). Trimming shortened V by 0 bases and J by 2 bases, and 15 bases separated the two germline ends. The CDR3 coding sequence is TGTGCCTGGAGTGTAGGGGCCGGTATATCCACAGATACGCAGTATTTT. Translated: CAWSVGAGISTDTQYF.

V and J are TRBV5-4 and TRBJ1-1; no reliable D call. Germline CDR1 is SGHNT and CDR2 is YYREEE (reference sequence). There are 15 residues in the CDR3. V was trimmed by 2 bases and J by 1 base, leaving 12 bases between them. CDR3 DNA sequence: TGTGCCAGCAGCTTTTACAATCCTGAGAACACTGAAGCTTTCTTT. Amino acids: CASSFYNPENTEAFF.

This clonotype has at least ten counts. The V and J genes are TRBV29-1 and TRBJ2-1; 8 positions match TRBD2. Trimming removed 4 bases from V and 10 bases from J; junction bases left unmatched: 9. The germline CDR1 and CDR2 sequences are SQVTM and ANQGSEA. This CDR3 region has 13 residues. CDR3 sequence: CSVAGRASSEQFF. The CDR3 DNA sequence: TGCAGCGTTGCCGGGAGGGCCTCATCGGAGCAGTTCTTC.

The rearrangement joins TRBV11-1 to TRBJ2-3; 7 bases map to TRBD1. Germline-derived CDR1 and CDR2 are SGHAT and FQDESV (reference sequence). This CDR3 contains 15 residues. V was clipped by 4 bases and J by 6 bases; unmatched bases: 10. The CDR3 DNA reads as TGTGCCAGCAGCTACCGGACAGGCGGCGGGGATACGCAGTATTTT. It yields the protein CASSYRTGGGDTQYF.

Only a few counts were recorded for this clonotype. V is TRBV7-9 and J is TRBJ2-3; D gene ambiguous. This CDR3 region has 13 residues. Trimming stripped 5 bases from V and 0 bases from J, with 6 bases between. CDR1 SEHNR and CDR2 FQNEAQ come from the germline V gene (reference sequence). CDR3: CASSVHSTDTQYF. CDR3 sequence (DNA): TGTGCCAGCAGCGTCCACAGCACAGATACGCAGTATTTT.

The V call is TRBV10-3, the J call TRBJ1-6, with D hard to call. This CDR3 comprises 13 residues. Trimming stripped 6 bases from V and 11 bases from J, with 14 bases between. The germline V gene encodes CDR1 ENHRY and CDR2 SYGVKD. CDR3 DNA sequence: TGTGCCATCAGCGACATGCCCGGGGCACCCCTCCACTTT. Protein sequence: CAISDMPGAPLHF.

This clonotype was seen a handful of times. The genes are TRBV7-9 and TRBJ2-5; tentatively, D is TRBD2 (6 bases). Germline V gene sequence: CDR1 SEHNR, CDR2 FQNEAQ (reference sequence). The CDR3 has 13 residues. The V gene lost 3 bases and the J gene lost 3 bases, with 8 bases spanning the gap. The CDR3 coding sequence is TGTGCCAGCAGCTTTCCGGGAGAAGAGACCCAGTACTTC. Protein sequence: CASSFPGEETQYF.

In its sample, this clonotype was seen a few times. The chain uses TRBV4-1 and TRBJ2-3, with D perhaps matching TRBD1 (7 bases). V was trimmed by 1 base and J by 6 bases, leaving 23 bases between them. The CDR3 consists of 18 residues. In germline, CDR1 is MGHRA, CDR2 YSYEKL. The CDR3 DNA reads as TGCGCCAGCAGCCAAGTTTTGGACAGGCGGCGGGGTAGGGATACGCAGTATTTT. It codes for CASSQVLDRRRGRDTQYF.

The V call is TRBV7-8, the J call TRBJ1-6; 10 nucleotides line up with TRBD1. This CDR3 has 15 amino acids. The germline gives CDR1 SGHVS, CDR2 FQNEAQ. The J segment lost 7 bases and the V segment lost 1 base, leaving 1 base of the junction unmatched. The CDR3 sequence: CASSLVGQGNSPLHF. CDR3 nucleotides: TGTGCCAGCAGCTTAGTGGGACAGGGGAATTCACCCCTCCACTTT.

The V gene is TRBV9, the J gene TRBJ1-5; the D gene is possibly TRBD1 (6 bases). Germline CDR1 and CDR2: SGDLS and YYNGEE. This CDR3 comprises 15 residues. V lost 4 bases, J lost 2 bases, and 13 bases lay in between. CDR3 loop: CASSPQGGGNQPQHF. For the CDR3, the DNA is TGTGCCAGCAGCCCCCAAGGGGGGGGCAATCAGCCCCAGCATTTT.

This clonotype was picked up a small number of times. The chain combines TRBV12-3 or TRBV12-4 with TRBJ1-2; 7 nucleotides align to TRBD1. Unmatched junction bases numbered 6, after V lost 6 bases and J lost 2 bases. This CDR3 contains 14 residues. The CDR3 DNA reads TGTGCCAGCAGCCGAATGACAGGGAACTATGGCTACACCTTC. This translates into CASSRMTGNYGYTF.

This clonotype occurred a few times. The V gene is TRBV6-5, the J gene TRBJ1-1; 8 bases line up with TRBD1. V shed 6 bases, J shed 5 bases, and the junction held 8 bases outside the gene matches. The CDR3 runs 14 residues. The germline V gene has CDR1 MNHEY and CDR2 SVGAGI. The DNA for the CDR3 is TGTGCCAGCAGATTACAGGGGGGAGGTACTGAAGCTTTCTTT. This gives the protein CASRLQGGGTEAFF.

This clonotype was picked up a small number of times. The rearrangement joins TRBV11-3 to TRBJ2-3, with D maybe TRBD1 (5 bases). CDR3 length: 19 residues. V lost 2 bases, J lost 3 bases, and 24 bases lay in between. CDR1 is SGHNT, CDR2 YENEEA, per germline. CDR3 loop: CASSLSPFFSGLTTDTQYF. The CDR3 DNA reads as TGTGCCAGCAGCTTAAGCCCCTTTTTTTCAGGGTTAACTACAGATACGCAGTATTTT.

J is TRBJ2-3 and V is TRBV7-9, with 10 nucleotides matching TRBD1. V lost 1 base to trimming and J lost 2 bases; unmatched junction nucleotides: 6. CDR1 is SEHNR and CDR2 is FQNEAQ in the germline V gene (reference sequence). The CDR3 length is 17 residues. The CDR3 here is CASSLGLGTGVTDTQYF. Here the CDR3 DNA reads TGTGCCAGCAGCTTAGGATTGGGGACAGGGGTCACAGATACGCAGTATTTT.

The V and J genes are TRBV15 and TRBJ2-2; tentative D call: TRBD1 (5 bases). Trimming left V 7 bases short and J 2 bases short, with 11 bases between. Germline CDR1 reads LNHNV; CDR2 reads YYDKDF (reference sequence). There are 14 residues in the CDR3. The CDR3 loop is CATKIQGNTGELFF. CDR3 bases: TGTGCCACCAAGATTCAGGGAAACACCGGGGAGCTGTTTTTT.

The chain recombines TRBV4-1 with TRBJ2-3, with D possibly TRBD1 on 6 matching bases. V lost 2 bases and J lost 0, with 12 bases in between. Germline V lookup: CDR1 MGHRA, CDR2 YSYEKL. The CDR3 is 16 amino acids. The CDR3 DNA sequence: TGCGCCAGCAGCCAACAGCAGGGGCTGAGCACAGATACGCAGTATTTT. It yields the protein CASSQQQGLSTDTQYF.

The J gene is TRBJ1-2, the V gene TRBV20-1, with D unresolved. Deletions cut 1 base from V and 4 bases from J, with 4 bases between. CDR3 size: 11 residues. The germline CDR1 and CDR2 sequences are DFQATT and SNEGSKA (reference sequence). The CDR3 protein is CSARAVYGYTF. The CDR3 coding sequence is TGCAGTGCTAGAGCCGTCTATGGCTACACCTTC.

The rearrangement joins TRBV7-9 to TRBJ2-2; TRBD2 matches at 11 bases. Germline V gives CDR1 SEHNR, CDR2 FQNEAQ (reference sequence). This CDR3 has 19 amino acids. Trimming at V came to 5 bases and at J to 4 bases, leaving 15 bases not matched to a gene. CDR3 region: CASSETRGLAVSGTGELFF. The CDR3 coding sequence is TGTGCCAGCAGCGAAACCCGGGGACTAGCGGTATCGGGCACCGGGGAGCTGTTTTTT.

This clonotype turned up a few times. J is TRBJ1-2 and V is TRBV30; D remains unclear. The germline gives CDR1 GTSNPN, CDR2 SVGIG (reference sequence). The V gene lost 2 bases and the J gene lost 0 bases, with 19 bases spanning the gap. This CDR3 spans 17 amino acids. The CDR3 sequence is CAWSISRTSSSNYGYTF. The CDR3 nucleotides are TGTGCCTGGAGTATTAGCAGGACCAGTTCTTCTAACTATGGCTACACCTTC.

The gene calls are TRBV7-9 and TRBJ2-3, with D hard to call. Germline CDR1 and CDR2: SEHNR and FQNEAQ (reference sequence). The CDR3 covers 12 residues. With 5 bases removed from V and 7 bases from J, the gap between germline ends came to 10 bases. The CDR3 sequence is CASSPAPYTQYF. The CDR3 DNA reads as TGTGCCAGCAGCCCCGCCCCTTATACGCAGTATTTT.

The rearrangement links TRBV10-3 to TRBJ1-2; D gene uncertain. V lost 0 bases to trimming and J lost 8 bases, with 10 bases between them. Germline V gene data show CDR1 as ENHRY and CDR2 as SYGVKD. The length of the CDR3 is 13 residues. In nucleotides, the CDR3 is TGTGCCATCAGTGAGTCAACCCGGGGAGGCTACACCTTC. This translates into CAISESTRGGYTF.

This clonotype has a handful of counts. J is TRBJ2-5 and V is TRBV7-6; TRBD2 matches at 8 bases. Germline values: CDR1 SGHVS, CDR2 FNYEAQ. The V and J ends lost 4 bases and 3 bases, in that order; junction bases with no gene match: 4. This CDR3 comprises 14 residues. This CDR3 is CASSSGTSKETQYF. DNA for the CDR3: TGTGCCAGCAGCTCCGGGACTAGTAAAGAGACCCAGTACTTC.